The 8 T cell receptor beta chains below were found in one sample sequenced in a study of OX40 agonist ivuxolimab in advanced cancers. TCRdb's copy holds only in-frame clones and misses some; the assay was immunoSEQ multiplex PCR. The top ten hold about 1.6% of the sample, which has more than 80,000 clones, more than 80% seen once. The sample here was CD4+ or CD8+ T cells sorted from blood, taken in a trial of the OX40 agonist ivuxolimab. The source of these receptors is an adult with an advanced solid tumor such as melanoma, head and neck, liver or kidney cancer.

The CDR3 loop reads CASSSPGAIYNEQFF. Written as DNA, the CDR3 is TGTGCCAGCAGCTCCCCCGGGGCCATTTACAATGAGCAGTTCTTC. J is TRBJ2-1 and V is TRBV28; perhaps D is TRBD1 or TRBD2 (5 bases each). The CDR3 spans 15 residues. Trimming shortened V by 6 bases and J by 4 bases, and 16 bases separated the two germline ends. Germline assignment: CDR1 MDHEN and CDR2 SYDVKM.

The chain carries TRBV30 and TRBJ2-3; D may correspond to TRBD1 or TRBD2 (5 bases each). Germline values: CDR1 GTSNPN, CDR2 SVGIG (reference sequence). The V gene lost 5 bases and the J gene lost 7 bases, with 13 bases spanning the gap. CDR3 length equals 12 residues. CDR3 amino acids: CAWAPGTYTQYF. The CDR3 nucleotides are TGTGCCTGGGCCCCCGGGACCTATACGCAGTATTTT.

The V and J genes are TRBV6-1 and TRBJ1-5; 9 bases are shared with TRBD1. The CDR3 spans 15 residues. V lost 2 bases and J lost 4; bases outside the gene matches: 3. Germline-derived CDR1 and CDR2 are MNHNS and SASEGT. This chain's CDR3 is CASSERDRANQPQHF. As DNA, the CDR3 is TGTGCCAGCAGTGAACGGGACAGGGCTAATCAGCCCCAGCATTTT.

The V gene is TRBV6-5, the J gene TRBJ2-7; 7 positions match TRBD2. This CDR3 is built from 14 residues. The V gene end was trimmed by 5 bases and the J gene end by 6 bases; junction bases not matched to a gene: 10. CDR1 is MNHEY, CDR2 SVGAGI, per germline. This CDR3 reads CASSNRGGVGEQYF. CDR3 in DNA: TGTGCCAGCAGTAATCGGGGAGGGGTCGGCGAGCAGTACTTC.

The J gene is TRBJ2-3, the V gene TRBV7-2, with D hard to call. Germline CDR1 is SGHTA and CDR2 is FQGNSA. The V end was cut by 6 bases, the J end by 0 bases, with 4 bases between. The CDR3 is 12 residues long. The CDR3 nucleotides are TGTGCCAGCAGACGTAGCACAGATACGCAGTATTTT. It specifies CASRRSTDTQYF.

V and J are TRBV19 and TRBJ2-6, with D unclear. Looked up from germline, CDR1 is LNHDA and CDR2 is SQIVND (reference sequence). The length of the CDR3 is 16 residues. V was clipped by 1 base and J by 2 bases, with 9 bases between them. As DNA, the CDR3 is TGTGCCAGTAGTATAGCAGCGATCGCTGGGGCCAACGTCCTGACTTTC. Its translation: CASSIAAIAGANVLTF.

This chain links TRBV19 with TRBJ1-4, with D unclear. Trimming removed 7 bases from V and 2 bases from J, with 14 bases in between. CDR3 size: 15 residues. The germline CDR1 and CDR2 sequences are LNHDA and SQIVND (reference sequence). CDR3 nucleotides: TGTGCCAGTAAGTCCGAATTTGGGACTAATGAAAAACTGTTTTTT. It translates to CASKSEFGTNEKLFF.

This chain links TRBV7-2 with TRBJ2-3, with 7 bases aligning to TRBD1. V lost 3 bases and J lost 6; bases outside the gene matches: 3. Germline V gene lookup returns CDR1 SGHTA and CDR2 FQGNSA. CDR3 size: 13 residues. The CDR3 loop reads CASSFQQGDTQYF. The CDR3 DNA is TGTGCCAGCAGCTTCCAACAGGGGGATACGCAGTATTTT. Full variable domain (missing parts from reference TRBV7-2 and TRBJ2-3): GAGVSQSPSNKVTEKGKDVELRCDPISGHTALYWYRQSLGQGLEFLIYFQGNSAPDKSGLPSDRFSAERTGGSVSTLTIQRTQQEDSAVYLCASSFQQGDTQYFGPGTRLTVL.